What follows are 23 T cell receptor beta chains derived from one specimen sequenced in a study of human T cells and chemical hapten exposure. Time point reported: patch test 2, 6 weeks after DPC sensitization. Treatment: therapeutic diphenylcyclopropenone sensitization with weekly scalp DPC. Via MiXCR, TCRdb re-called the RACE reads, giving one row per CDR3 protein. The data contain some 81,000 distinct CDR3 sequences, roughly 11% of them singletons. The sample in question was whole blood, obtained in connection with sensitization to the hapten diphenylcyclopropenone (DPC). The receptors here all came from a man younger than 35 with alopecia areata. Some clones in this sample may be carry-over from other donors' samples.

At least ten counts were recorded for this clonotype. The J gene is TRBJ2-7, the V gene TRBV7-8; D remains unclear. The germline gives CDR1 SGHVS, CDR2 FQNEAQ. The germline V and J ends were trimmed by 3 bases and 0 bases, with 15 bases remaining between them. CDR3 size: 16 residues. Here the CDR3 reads CASSFTQKRRSYEQYF. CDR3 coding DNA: TGTGCCAGCAGCTTTACCCAGAAGCGACGCTCCTACGAGCAGTACTTC.

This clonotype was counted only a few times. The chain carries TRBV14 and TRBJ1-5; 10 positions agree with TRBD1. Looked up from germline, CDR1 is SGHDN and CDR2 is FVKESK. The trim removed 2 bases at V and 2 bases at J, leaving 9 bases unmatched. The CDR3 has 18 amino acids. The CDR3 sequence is CASSQRSGDRGGNQPQHF. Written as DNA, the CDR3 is TGTGCCAGCAGCCAAAGGTCCGGGGACAGGGGAGGCAATCAGCCCCAGCATTTT.

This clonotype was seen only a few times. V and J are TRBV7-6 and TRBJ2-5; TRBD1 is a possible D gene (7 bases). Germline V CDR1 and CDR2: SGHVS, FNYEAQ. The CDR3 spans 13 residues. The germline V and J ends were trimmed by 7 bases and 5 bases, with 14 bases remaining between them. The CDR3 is CASTPAGGETQYF. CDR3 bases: TGTGCCAGCACCCCAGCAGGGGGGGAGACCCAGTACTTC.

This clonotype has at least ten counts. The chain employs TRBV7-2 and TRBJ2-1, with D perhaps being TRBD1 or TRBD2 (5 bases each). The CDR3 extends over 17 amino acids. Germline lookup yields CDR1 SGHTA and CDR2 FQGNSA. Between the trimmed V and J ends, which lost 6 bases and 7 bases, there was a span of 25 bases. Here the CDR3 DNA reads TGTGCCAGCAGGCTTTTTGGTCTTTTGCGAGGGGAGAATGAGCAGTTCTTC. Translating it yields CASRLFGLLRGENEQFF.

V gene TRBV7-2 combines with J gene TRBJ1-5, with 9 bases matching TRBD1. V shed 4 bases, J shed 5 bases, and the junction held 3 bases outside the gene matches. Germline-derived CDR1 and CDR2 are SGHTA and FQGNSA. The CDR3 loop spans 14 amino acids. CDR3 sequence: CASSWTGAYQPQHF. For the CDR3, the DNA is TGTGCCAGCAGCTGGACAGGGGCGTATCAGCCCCAGCATTTT.

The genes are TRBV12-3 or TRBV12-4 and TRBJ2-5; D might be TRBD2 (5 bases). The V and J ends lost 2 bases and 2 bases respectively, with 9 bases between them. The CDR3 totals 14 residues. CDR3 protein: CASSLRRQQETQYF. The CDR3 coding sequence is TGTGCCAGCAGTTTAAGGAGGCAGCAAGAGACCCAGTACTTC.

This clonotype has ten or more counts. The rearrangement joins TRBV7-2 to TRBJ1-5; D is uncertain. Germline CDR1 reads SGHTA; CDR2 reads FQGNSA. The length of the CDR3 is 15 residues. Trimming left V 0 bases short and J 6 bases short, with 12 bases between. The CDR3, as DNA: TGTGCCAGCAGCTTAGCGCAAGGGAGCGGTCAGCCCCAGCATTTT. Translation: CASSLAQGSGQPQHF.

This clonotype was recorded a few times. CDR3 sequence (DNA): TGTGCCACCAGTGATCCGACCGGGACAGGGGACGCCGGGGAGCAGTATTTT. Translation gives CATSDPTGTGDAGEQYF. The chain carries TRBV24-1 and TRBJ2-3; 10 nucleotides line up with TRBD1. CDR1 and CDR2 from the germline V gene are KGHDR and SFDVKD. J lost 11 bases, V lost 3 bases, and 16 bases had no gene match. The CDR3 has 17 amino acids.

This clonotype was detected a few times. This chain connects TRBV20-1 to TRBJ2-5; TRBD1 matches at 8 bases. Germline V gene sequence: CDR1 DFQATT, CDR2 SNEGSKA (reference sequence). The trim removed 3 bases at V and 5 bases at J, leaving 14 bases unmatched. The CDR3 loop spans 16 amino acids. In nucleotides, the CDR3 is TGCAGTGCTAGGACAATCATGGACAGGGACTGGGAGACCCAGTACTTC. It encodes CSARTIMDRDWETQYF.

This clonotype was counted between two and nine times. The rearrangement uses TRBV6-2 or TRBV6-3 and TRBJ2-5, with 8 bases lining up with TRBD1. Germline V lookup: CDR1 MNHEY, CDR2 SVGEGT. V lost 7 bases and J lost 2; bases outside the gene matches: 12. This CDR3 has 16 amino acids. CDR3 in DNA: TGTGCCAGCACCCGGCAGCCGGGACAGGAACAAGAGACCCAGTACTTC. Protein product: CASTRQPGQEQETQYF.

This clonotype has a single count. CDR3 sequence: CASSPIPRGRTTDTQYF. CDR3 coding DNA: TGCGCCAGCAGCCCTATACCCCGCGGGAGGACCACAGATACGCAGTATTTT. The chain links TRBV5-1 to TRBJ2-3; 8 bases line up with TRBD2. Looked up from germline, CDR1 is SGHRS and CDR2 is YFSETQ. V shed 4 bases and J 2 bases; nucleotides not matched to a gene: 12. The CDR3 length is 17 residues.

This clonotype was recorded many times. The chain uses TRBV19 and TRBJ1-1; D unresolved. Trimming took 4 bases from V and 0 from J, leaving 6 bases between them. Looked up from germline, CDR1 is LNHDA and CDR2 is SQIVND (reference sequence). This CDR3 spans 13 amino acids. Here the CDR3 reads CASSKRLNTEAFF. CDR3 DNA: TGTGCCAGTAGTAAACGGTTGAACACTGAAGCTTTCTTT.

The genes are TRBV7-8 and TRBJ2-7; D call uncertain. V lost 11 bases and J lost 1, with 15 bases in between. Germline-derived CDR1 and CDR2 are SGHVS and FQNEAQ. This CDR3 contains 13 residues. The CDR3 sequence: CAGMNTSSYEQYF. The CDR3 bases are TGTGCCGGAATGAATACCAGTTCCTACGAGCAGTACTTC.

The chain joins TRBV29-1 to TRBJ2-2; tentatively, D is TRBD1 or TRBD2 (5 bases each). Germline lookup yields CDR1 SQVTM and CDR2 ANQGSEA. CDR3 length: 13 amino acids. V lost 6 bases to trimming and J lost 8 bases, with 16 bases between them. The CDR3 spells CSVCYSREGELFF. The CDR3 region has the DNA TGCAGCGTGTGTTACTCCAGGGAGGGGGAGCTGTTTTTT.

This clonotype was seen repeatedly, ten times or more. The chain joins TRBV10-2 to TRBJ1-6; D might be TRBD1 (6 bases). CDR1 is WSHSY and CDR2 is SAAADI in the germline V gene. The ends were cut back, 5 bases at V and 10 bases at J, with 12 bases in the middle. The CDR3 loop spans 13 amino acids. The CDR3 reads CASSLQGGSPLHF. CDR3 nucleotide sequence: TGCGCCAGCAGTCTACAGGGCGGATCACCCCTCCACTTT.

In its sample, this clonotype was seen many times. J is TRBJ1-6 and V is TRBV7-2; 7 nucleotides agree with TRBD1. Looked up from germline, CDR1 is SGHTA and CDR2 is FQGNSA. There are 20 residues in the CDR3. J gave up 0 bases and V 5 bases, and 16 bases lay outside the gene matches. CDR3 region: CASSPRQGTFSSSYNSPLHF. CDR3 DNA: TGTGCCAGCAGCCCTCGACAGGGAACGTTTTCTAGCTCCTATAATTCACCCCTCCACTTT.

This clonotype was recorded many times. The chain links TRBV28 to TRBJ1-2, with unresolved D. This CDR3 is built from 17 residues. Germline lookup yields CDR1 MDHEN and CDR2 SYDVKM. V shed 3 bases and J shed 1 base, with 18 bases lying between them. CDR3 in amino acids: CASSFLTVGKGNYGYTF. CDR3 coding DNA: TGTGCCAGCAGTTTCTTAACTGTGGGTAAGGGTAACTATGGCTACACCTTC.

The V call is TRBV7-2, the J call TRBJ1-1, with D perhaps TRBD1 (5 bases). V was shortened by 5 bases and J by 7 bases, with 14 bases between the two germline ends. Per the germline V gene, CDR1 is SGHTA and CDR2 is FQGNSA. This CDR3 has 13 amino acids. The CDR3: CASSPTSRGEAFF. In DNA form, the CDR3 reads TGTGCCAGCAGCCCAACCTCGAGGGGTGAAGCTTTCTTT.

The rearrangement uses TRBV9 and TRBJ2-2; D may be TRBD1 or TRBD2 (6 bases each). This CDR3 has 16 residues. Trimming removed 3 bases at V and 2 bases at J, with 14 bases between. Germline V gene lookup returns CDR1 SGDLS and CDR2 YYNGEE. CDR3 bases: TGTGCCAGCAGCGCCCCACGGGGGCTAAACACCGGGGAGCTGTTTTTT. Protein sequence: CASSAPRGLNTGELFF.

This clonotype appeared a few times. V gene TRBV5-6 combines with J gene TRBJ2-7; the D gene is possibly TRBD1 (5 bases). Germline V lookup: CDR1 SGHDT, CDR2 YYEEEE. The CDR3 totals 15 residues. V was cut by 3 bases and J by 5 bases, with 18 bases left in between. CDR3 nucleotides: TGTGCCAGCAGCTCCGCTAAGATGGGGCTTAACGAGCAGTACTTC. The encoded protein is CASSSAKMGLNEQYF.

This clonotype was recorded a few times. The CDR3 sequence: CSVAETSGGKVETQYF. The DNA of the CDR3 is TGCAGCGTTGCGGAAACTAGCGGGGGGAAGGTAGAGACCCAGTACTTC. V usage is TRBV29-1 and J usage is TRBJ2-5; 12 nucleotides align to TRBD2. V dropped 4 bases and J dropped 4; count of bases not matched to a gene: 10. The CDR3 runs to 16 residues. Looked up from germline, CDR1 is SQVTM and CDR2 is ANQGSEA.

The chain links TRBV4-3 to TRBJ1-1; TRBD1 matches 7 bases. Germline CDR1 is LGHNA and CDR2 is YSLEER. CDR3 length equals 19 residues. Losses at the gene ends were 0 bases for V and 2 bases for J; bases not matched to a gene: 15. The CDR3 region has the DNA TGCGCCAGCAGCCAAGAGCTCGGGCAAGGGGGCAACCTTAACACTGAAGCTTTCTTT. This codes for CASSQELGQGGNLNTEAFF.

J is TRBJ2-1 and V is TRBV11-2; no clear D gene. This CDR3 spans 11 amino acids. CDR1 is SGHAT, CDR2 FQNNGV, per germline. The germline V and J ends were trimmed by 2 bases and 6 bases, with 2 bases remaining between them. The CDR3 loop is CASSLLNEQFF. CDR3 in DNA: TGTGCCAGCAGCTTACTCAATGAGCAGTTCTTC.